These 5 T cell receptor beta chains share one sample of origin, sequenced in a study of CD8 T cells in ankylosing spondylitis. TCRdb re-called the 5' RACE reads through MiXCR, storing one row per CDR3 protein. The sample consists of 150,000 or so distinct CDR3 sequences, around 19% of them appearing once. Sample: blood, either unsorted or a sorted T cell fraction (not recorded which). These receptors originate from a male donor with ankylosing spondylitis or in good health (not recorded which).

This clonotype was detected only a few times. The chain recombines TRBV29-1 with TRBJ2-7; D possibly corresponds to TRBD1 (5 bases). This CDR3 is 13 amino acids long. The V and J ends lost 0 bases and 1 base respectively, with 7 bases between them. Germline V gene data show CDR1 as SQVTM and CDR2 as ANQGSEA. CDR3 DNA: TGCAGCGTTGAAGACAGGGCGTCCTACGAGCAGTACTTC. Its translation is CSVEDRASYEQYF.

The CDR3 region is CASRETGTGVNQPQHF. The DNA of the CDR3 is TGTGCCAGTAGGGAAACCGGGACAGGGGTCAATCAGCCCCAGCATTTT. The chain carries TRBV19 and TRBJ1-5; 10 bases are a match to TRBD1. Looked up from germline, CDR1 is LNHDA and CDR2 is SQIVND (reference sequence). This CDR3 comprises 16 residues. V was clipped by 6 bases and J by 3 bases; unmatched bases: 8.

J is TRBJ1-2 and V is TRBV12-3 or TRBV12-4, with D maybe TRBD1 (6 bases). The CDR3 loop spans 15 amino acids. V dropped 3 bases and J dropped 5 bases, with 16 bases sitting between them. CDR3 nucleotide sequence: TGTGCCAGCAGTTTGGGCAGGGGAGAGTGGTATGGCTACACCTTC. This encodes CASSLGRGEWYGYTF.

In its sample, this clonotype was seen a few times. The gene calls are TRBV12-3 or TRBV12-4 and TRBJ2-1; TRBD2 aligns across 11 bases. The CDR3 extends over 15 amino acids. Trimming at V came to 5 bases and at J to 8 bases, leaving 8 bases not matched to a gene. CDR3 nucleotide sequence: TGTGCCAGCAGTCAATCGGGACTAGCGGCGGATGAGCAGTTCTTC. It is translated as CASSQSGLAADEQFF.

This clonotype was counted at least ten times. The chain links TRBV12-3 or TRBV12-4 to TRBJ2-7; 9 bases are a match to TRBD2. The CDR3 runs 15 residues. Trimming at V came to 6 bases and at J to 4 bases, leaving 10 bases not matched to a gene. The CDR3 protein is CASRLGSSGTYEQYF. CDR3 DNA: TGTGCCAGCAGGTTGGGGTCTAGCGGGACTTACGAGCAGTACTTC.